This paragraph reports one T cell receptor (beta chain). The germline V gene encodes CDR1 MNHEY and CDR2 SVGAGI. There are 13 residues in the CDR3. V lost 6 bases and J lost 2, with 9 bases in between. Clones were read by immunoSEQ multiplex PCR, and TCRdb kept only the in-frame ones, dropping some. Among about 48,000 clones listed, around four fifths were seen once. The source of the sample is a study of OX40 agonist ivuxolimab in advanced cancers. This receptor was obtained from an adult with an advanced solid tumor such as melanoma, head and neck, liver or kidney cancer. The chain is built from TRBV6-5 and TRBJ2-3, with a weak D call TRBD2 (5 bases). The sample here was CD4+ or CD8+ T cells sorted from blood, taken in a trial of the OX40 agonist ivuxolimab. The CDR3 loop is CASRDSDTDTQYF. The CDR3, as DNA: TGTGCCAGCAGGGATAGCGACACAGATACGCAGTATTTT.